What follows describes a single TCR beta chain. Its antigen remains unknown. V was shortened by 5 bases and J by 4 bases, with 15 bases between the two germline ends. The CDR3 runs to 14 residues. Germline V gives CDR1 SGHTA, CDR2 FQGNSA. The record originates from a study of beta chain features in type 1 diabetes. Study observations and caveats: Because the template was cDNA, high-expressing cells might be over-represented.

The isolated RNA, all of it, was reverse transcribed, so expressed TCRB transcripts were what got sequenced. Naive, central memory and regulatory T cell samples averaged roughly 3.7 million reads. Clones were read by immunoSEQ multiplex PCR, and TCRdb kept only the in-frame ones, dropping some. This table holds 500,000 to 700,000 clones, 15% to 17% found once. This TCR was recovered from a man in his late teens or twenties in good health. Sequenced sample: naive CD4+ T cells from blood. The chain uses TRBV7-2 and TRBJ2-7, with D possibly being TRBD2 (6 bases). CDR3 protein: CASSRSAGFYEQYF. CDR3 bases: TGTGCCAGCAGCAGGTCCGCGGGGTTTTACGAGCAGTACTTC. The complete variable domain, with remaining parts taken from reference TRBV7-2 and TRBJ2-7, reads GAGVSQSPSNKVTEKGKDVELRCDPISGHTALYWYRQSLGQGLEFLIYFQGNSAPDKSGLPSDRFSAERTGGSVSTLTIQRTQQEDSAVYLCASSRSAGFYEQYFGPGTRLTVT.